This T cell receptor beta chain derives from a study of control samples from healthy donors and cancer patients. Generated by immunoSEQ multiplex PCR, the TCRdb table keeps only in-frame clones and is missing some. The sample shows 50,000 or so clones, approximately 86% of them seen only once. This receptor was identified in a woman aged 45-65 years with lung cancer. Sequenced sample: PBMCs.

The CDR3 DNA reads TGTGCCAGCAGTTTTGGGACTACGCAGTATTTT. Its protein is CASSFGTTQYF. V and J are TRBV12-3 or TRBV12-4 and TRBJ2-3; either TRBD1 or TRBD2 may fit D (5 bases each). The CDR3 is made up of 11 amino acids. V was shortened by 3 bases and J by 8 bases, with 6 bases between the two germline ends.